This T cell receptor beta chain was sequenced during a study of T cells after yellow fever vaccination. The sample holds many counts of this clonotype. The germline CDR1 and CDR2 sequences are MNHEY and SVGAGI. V was shortened by 5 bases and J by 0 bases, with 11 bases between the two germline ends. The CDR3 totals 15 residues. TCRdb reanalysed the 5' RACE reads using MiXCR and keeps one entry per CDR3 protein. The sample lists 200,000 to 300,000 distinct CDR3 sequences; 6% to 8% were seen once. The V and J genes are TRBV6-5 and TRBJ2-1; D perhaps matches TRBD1 (6 bases). The receptor's source is a man aged 30 to 45 who received the YFV17D yellow fever vaccine. The source was CD4+ T cells sorted from PBMCs, collected on the day of the yellow fever booster vaccination. The CDR3 loop is CASSLQGSSYNEQFF. CDR3 in DNA: TGTGCCAGCAGTCTACAGGGTAGCTCCTACAATGAGCAGTTCTTC.